Below, 5 T cell receptor beta chains from the same sample are listed, as sequenced in a study of vaccination and CD4 T cells after COVID-19. The antigens for these receptors are not known. Specified treatment: approximately 9-day PBMC culture with coronavirus spike peptide pools or control peptides (ViraFEST assay). Cultured CD4+ T cell DNA underwent sequencing with the Oncomine TCR Beta short-read assay. TCRdb reprocessed the PCR reads via MiXCR and lists one record per CDR3 protein. Of approximately 20,000 distinct CDR3 sequences listed, 38% are singletons. Sequencing used CD4+ T cells from blood, cultured in vitro, obtained before SARS-CoV-2 vaccination. These receptors were collected from a human donor who had recovered from COVID-19.

In regard to this clonotype: One junction end does not reproduce the germline sequence, and a read error may be involved. The rearrangement joins TRBV14 to TRBJ1-3; D is unclear. This CDR3 contains 14 residues. Germline values: CDR1 SGHDN, CDR2 FVKESK. CDR3 sequence reads: CVSSRDISGNTIYF. For the CDR3, the DNA is TGTGTCAGCAGCCGCGACATCTCTGGAAACACCATATATTTT.

This clonotype was counted only a few times. This rearrangement joins TRBV19 to TRBJ1-1; D ambiguous. The CDR3 is 13 residues long. V was clipped by 3 bases and J by 4 bases, with 9 bases between them. Per the germline V gene, CDR1 is LNHDA and CDR2 is SQIVND (reference sequence). The CDR3 bases are TGTGCCAGTAGTATTCGGACGGCCACTGAAGCTTTCTTT. Its translation is CASSIRTATEAFF.

V gene TRBV7-3 combines with J gene TRBJ2-1, with TRBD2 matching 8 bases. The CDR3 is made up of 15 amino acids. The trim removed 2 bases at V and 5 bases at J, leaving 5 bases unmatched. The germline V gene has CDR1 SGHTA and CDR2 FQGTGA. The CDR3 reads CASSLLAGGNNEQFF. The CDR3, as DNA: TGTGCCAGCAGCTTACTGGCGGGGGGAAACAATGAGCAGTTCTTC. Supplemented by reference TRBV7-3 and TRBJ2-1, the full variable domain reads GAGVSQTPSNKVTEKGKYVELRCDPISGHTALYWYRQSLGQGPEFLIYFQGTGAADDSGLPNDRFFAVRPEGSVSTLKIQRTERGDSAVYLCASSLLAGGNNEQFFGPGTRLTVL.

Remarks on this clonotype: The junction shows a germline mismatch at one end, possibly a read error. The chain links TRBV6-2 or TRBV6-3 to TRBJ1-6, with 8 bases that match TRBD1. Germline V lookup: CDR1 MNHEY, CDR2 SVGEGT. This CDR3 region has 15 residues. CDR3 residues: CVSSSTGTGFSPLHF. The CDR3 DNA reads as TGTGTCAGCAGTTCCACCGGGACAGGCTTTTCACCCCTCCACTTT.

The chain has TRBV11-3 and TRBJ2-7; 7 bases match TRBD2. V gave up 5 bases and J gave up 0 bases; unmatched junction bases: 4. This CDR3 comprises 14 residues. CDR1 and CDR2 from the germline V gene are SGHNT and YENEEA. Here the CDR3 DNA reads TGTGCCAGCAGCCAAAGCGGGATCTCCTACGAGCAGTACTTC. Translation gives CASSQSGISYEQYF.